The rows below give T cell receptor beta chains drawn from one sample of a study of cytomegalovirus exposure and HLA in healthy donors. Assay: immunoSEQ multiplex PCR; the TCRdb copy retains only in-frame clones and omits some. The table lists fewer than 250,000 clones, 70% to 80% of them singletons. Sequenced input: PBMCs. All receptors come from a woman between 50 and 59 years old in good health and CMV-seronegative. Both conserved end residues are part of each CDR3. D genes are given only for firm matches. Clone sizes are given selectively: once, few, many, or a class where the clone is expanded.

size: .
D: .
V: TRBV5-1
length: 13
J: TRBJ2-3
DNA: TGCGCCAGCAGCTTGGATAGCGAAGATACGCAGTATTTT
CDR3: CASSLDSEDTQYF

size: .
D: .
V: TRBV4-3
length: 17
J: TRBJ2-5
DNA: TGCGCCAGCAGCCGAGAGAGGTATACGGGTTTTCGAGAGACCCAGTACTTC
CDR3: CASSRERYTGFRETQYF

size: .
D: .
V: TRBV25-1
length: 14
J: TRBJ1-2
DNA: TGTGCCAGCAGTGAGGGCGGGGGTTGGAATGGCTACACCTTC
CDR3: CASSEGGGWNGYTF

size: few
D: .
V: TRBV6-5
length: 12
J: TRBJ1-5
DNA: TGTGCCAGCAGTTACCCACGGGGGCCCCAGCATTTT
CDR3: CASSYPRGPQHF

size: .
D: .
V: TRBV27
length: 16
J: TRBJ2-1
DNA: TGTGCCAGCAGGGCAGGGAGGACCAGACTATACAATGAGCAGTTCTTC
CDR3: CASRAGRTRLYNEQFF

size: .
D: .
V: TRBV5-8
length: 16
J: TRBJ1-1
DNA: TGTGCCAGCAGTGGGGGCAGCCCGCTGCTCCTGACTGAAGCTTTCTTT
CDR3: CASSGGSPLLLTEAFF

size: .
D: TRBD2
V: TRBV7-2
length: 17
J: TRBJ2-1
DNA: TGTGCCAGCAGCTTGGTGTATCGCGGGAGGATCGACAATGAGCAGTTCTTC
CDR3: CASSLVYRGRIDNEQFF

size: .
D: TRBD2
V: TRBV7-6
length: 17
J: TRBJ2-3
DNA: TGTGCCAGCAGCGCCACCCCAACTAGCGGACTCACAGATACGCAGTATTTT
CDR3: CASSATPTSGLTDTQYF

size: .
D: TRBD1
V: TRBV5-1
length: 15
J: TRBJ2-7
DNA: TGCGCCAGCAGCTTAGGACAGGGGAATACCTACGAGCAGTACTTC
CDR3: CASSLGQGNTYEQYF

size: .
D: .
V: TRBV7-9
length: 15
J: TRBJ2-1
DNA: TGTGCCAGCAGCCTTAGCGAGAGCTCCTACAATGAGCAGTTCTTC
CDR3: CASSLSESSYNEQFF

size: .
D: .
V: TRBV18
length: 15
J: TRBJ1-1
DNA: TGTGCCAGCTCACCACCGGAGACAGAGAGCACTGAAGCTTTCTTT
CDR3: CASSPPETESTEAFF

size: .
D: TRBD2
V: TRBV5-4
length: 16
J: TRBJ2-2
DNA: TGTGCCAGCAGCTTGGCGGGGGGGCGCGAAACCGGGGAGCTGTTTTTT
CDR3: CASSLAGGRETGELFF

size: .
D: .
V: TRBV4-3
length: 16
J: TRBJ2-1
DNA: TGCGCCAGCAGCCAAGAAAGGCTAGTGTCCTACAATGAGCAGTTCTTC
CDR3: CASSQERLVSYNEQFF

size: .
D: .
V: TRBV6-5
length: 13
J: TRBJ1-2
DNA: TGTGCCAGCAGAAAGGACACTACCTATGGCTACACCTTC
CDR3: CASRKDTTYGYTF

size: .
D: .
V: TRBV29-1
length: 16
J: TRBJ2-3
DNA: TGCAGCGTCGAGAGACCTCTCCGTGGGCGCACAGATACGCAGTATTTT
CDR3: CSVERPLRGRTDTQYF

size: .
D: .
V: TRBV19
length: 14
J: TRBJ1-1
DNA: TGTGCCAGTAGAGGGGGGGCTATGAACACTGAAGCTTTCTTT
CDR3: CASRGGAMNTEAFF

size: .
D: TRBD1
V: TRBV27
length: 17
J: TRBJ2-1
DNA: TGTGCCAGCAGGGCTATACCAGGGGGAGTCACCTACAATGAGCAGTTCTTC
CDR3: CASRAIPGGVTYNEQFF

size: .
D: .
V: TRBV6-5
length: 15
J: TRBJ1-1
DNA: TGTGCCAGCAGCCACAGTTTGACAGTGAACACTGAAGCTTTCTTT
CDR3: CASSHSLTVNTEAFF

size: .
D: TRBD1
V: TRBV18
length: 15
J: TRBJ1-1
DNA: TGTGCCAGCTCACCACAGGGACAGGGGGTACCTGAAGCTTTCTTT
CDR3: CASSPQGQGVPEAFF

size: .
D: .
V: TRBV6-5
length: 13
J: TRBJ2-7
DNA: TGTGCCAGCAGCTCCTCGGGCTCCTACGAGCAGTACTTC
CDR3: CASSSSGSYEQYF

size: .
D: .
V: TRBV9
length: 13
J: TRBJ1-1
DNA: TGTGCCAGCAGCGTAGCCAGGGACACTGAAGCTTTCTTT
CDR3: CASSVARDTEAFF

size: .
D: TRBD1
V: TRBV27
length: 17
J: TRBJ1-5
DNA: TGTGCCAGCAGCTCACACCTGGACAGGACAGGTGGACAGCCCCAGCATTTT
CDR3: CASSSHLDRTGGQPQHF